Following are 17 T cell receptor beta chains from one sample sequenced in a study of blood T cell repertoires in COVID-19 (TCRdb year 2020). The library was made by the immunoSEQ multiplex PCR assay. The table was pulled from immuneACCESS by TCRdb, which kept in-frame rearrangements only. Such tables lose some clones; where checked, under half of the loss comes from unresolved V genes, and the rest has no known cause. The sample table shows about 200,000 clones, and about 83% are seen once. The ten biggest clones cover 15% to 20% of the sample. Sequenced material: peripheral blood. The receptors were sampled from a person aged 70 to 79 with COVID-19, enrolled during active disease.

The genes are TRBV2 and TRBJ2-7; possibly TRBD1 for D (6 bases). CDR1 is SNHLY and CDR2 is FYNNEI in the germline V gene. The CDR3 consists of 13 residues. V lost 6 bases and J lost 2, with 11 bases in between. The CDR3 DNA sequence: TGTGCCAGCAGGTTTCAGGGGCCCTACGAGCAGTACTTC. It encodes CASRFQGPYEQYF.

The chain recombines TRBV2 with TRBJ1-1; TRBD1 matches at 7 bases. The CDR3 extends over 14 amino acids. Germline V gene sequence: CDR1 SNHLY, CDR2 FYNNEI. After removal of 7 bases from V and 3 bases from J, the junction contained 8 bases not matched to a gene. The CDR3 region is CASNRQGWDTEAFF. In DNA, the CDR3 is TGTGCCAGCAACCGACAGGGTTGGGACACTGAAGCTTTCTTT.

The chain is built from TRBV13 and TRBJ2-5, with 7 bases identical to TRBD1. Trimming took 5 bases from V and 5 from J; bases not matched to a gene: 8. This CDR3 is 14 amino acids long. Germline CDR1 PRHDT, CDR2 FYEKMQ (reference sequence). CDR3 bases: TGTGCCAGCAGCCTGGACAGGAATCGGGAGACCCAGTACTTC. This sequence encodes CASSLDRNRETQYF.

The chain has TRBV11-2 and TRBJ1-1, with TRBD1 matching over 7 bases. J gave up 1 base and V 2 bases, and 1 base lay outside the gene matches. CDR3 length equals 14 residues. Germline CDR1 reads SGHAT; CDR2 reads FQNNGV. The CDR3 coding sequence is TGTGCCAGCAGCTTATGGGACAGGAACACTGAAGCTTTCTTT. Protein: CASSLWDRNTEAFF.

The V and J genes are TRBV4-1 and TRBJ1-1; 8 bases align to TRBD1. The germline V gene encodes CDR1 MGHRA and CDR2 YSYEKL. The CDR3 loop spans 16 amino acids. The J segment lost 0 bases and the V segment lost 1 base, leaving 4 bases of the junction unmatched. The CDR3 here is CASSQGDRRMNTEAFF. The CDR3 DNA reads TGCGCCAGCAGCCAAGGGGACAGGAGAATGAACACTGAAGCTTTCTTT.

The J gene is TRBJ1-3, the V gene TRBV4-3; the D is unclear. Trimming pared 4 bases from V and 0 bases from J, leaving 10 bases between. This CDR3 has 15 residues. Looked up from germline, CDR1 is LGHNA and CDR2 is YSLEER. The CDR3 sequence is CASSPGRSSGNTIYF. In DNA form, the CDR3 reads TGCGCCAGCAGCCCCGGGAGAAGCTCTGGAAACACCATATATTTT.

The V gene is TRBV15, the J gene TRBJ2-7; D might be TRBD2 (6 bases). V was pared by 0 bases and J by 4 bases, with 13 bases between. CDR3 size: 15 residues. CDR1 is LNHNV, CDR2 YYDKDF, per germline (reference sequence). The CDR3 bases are TGTGCCACCAGCAGAGACGGCGGGACCTTATACGAGCAGTACTTC. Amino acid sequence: CATSRDGGTLYEQYF.

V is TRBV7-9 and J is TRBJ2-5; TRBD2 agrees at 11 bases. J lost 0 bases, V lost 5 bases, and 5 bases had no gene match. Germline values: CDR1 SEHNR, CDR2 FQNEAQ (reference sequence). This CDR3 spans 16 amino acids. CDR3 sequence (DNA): TGTGCCAGCAGCCCGAGGACTAGCGGGTACCAAGAGACCCAGTACTTC. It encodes CASSPRTSGYQETQYF.

CDR3 nucleotides: TGTGCCAGCAGTTCTAGCGGAATTCCCGAGCAGTACTTC. This gives the protein CASSSSGIPEQYF. The gene calls are TRBV6-5 and TRBJ2-7; 7 bases align to TRBD2. Germline lookup yields CDR1 MNHEY and CDR2 SVGAGI. After removal of 4 bases from V and 6 bases from J, the junction contained 6 bases not matched to a gene. CDR3 size: 13 residues.

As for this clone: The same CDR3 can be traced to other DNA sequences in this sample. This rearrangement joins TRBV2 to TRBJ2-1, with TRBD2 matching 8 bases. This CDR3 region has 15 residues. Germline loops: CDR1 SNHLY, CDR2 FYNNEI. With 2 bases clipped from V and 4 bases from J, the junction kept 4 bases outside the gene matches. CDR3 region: CASSELAGGYNEQFF. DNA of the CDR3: TGTGCCAGCAGTGAATTGGCGGGGGGTTACAATGAGCAGTTCTTC.

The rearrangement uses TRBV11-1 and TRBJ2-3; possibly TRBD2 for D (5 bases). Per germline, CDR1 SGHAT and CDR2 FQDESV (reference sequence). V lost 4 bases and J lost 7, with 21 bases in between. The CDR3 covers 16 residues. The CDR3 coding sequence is TGTGCCAGCAGCTCCAATAAACGAACGAGCGGAAATACGCAGTATTTT. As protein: CASSSNKRTSGNTQYF.

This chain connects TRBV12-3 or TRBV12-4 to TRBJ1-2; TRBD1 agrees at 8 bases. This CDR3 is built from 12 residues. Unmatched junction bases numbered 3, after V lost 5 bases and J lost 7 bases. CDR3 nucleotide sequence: TGTGCCAGCAGTCAGACAGGGGCTGGCTACACCTTC. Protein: CASSQTGAGYTF.

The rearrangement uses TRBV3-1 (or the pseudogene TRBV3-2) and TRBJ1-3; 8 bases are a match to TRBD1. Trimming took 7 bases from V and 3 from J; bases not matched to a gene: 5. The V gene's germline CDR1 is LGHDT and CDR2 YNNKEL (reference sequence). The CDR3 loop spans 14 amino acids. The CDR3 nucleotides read TGTGCCAGCAAAACAGGGGGACGTGGAAACACCATATATTTT. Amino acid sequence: CASKTGGRGNTIYF.

The CDR3 DNA sequence: TGTGCCAGCAGCTTATGGCGGAGGAGCAGCTCTGGAAACACCATATATTTT. As protein: CASSLWRRSSSGNTIYF. V and J are TRBV7-8 and TRBJ1-3; unclear D gene. The CDR3 is made up of 17 amino acids. Germline assignment: CDR1 SGHVS and CDR2 FQNEAQ. The V end lost 2 bases, the J end lost 0 bases, and 14 bases lay between the germline ends.

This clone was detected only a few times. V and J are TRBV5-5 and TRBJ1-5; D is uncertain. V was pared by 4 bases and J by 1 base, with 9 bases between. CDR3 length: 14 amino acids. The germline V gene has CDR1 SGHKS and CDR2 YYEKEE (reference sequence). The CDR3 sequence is CASSQTWSNQPQHF. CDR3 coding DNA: TGTGCCAGCAGCCAGACATGGAGCAATCAGCCCCAGCATTTT.

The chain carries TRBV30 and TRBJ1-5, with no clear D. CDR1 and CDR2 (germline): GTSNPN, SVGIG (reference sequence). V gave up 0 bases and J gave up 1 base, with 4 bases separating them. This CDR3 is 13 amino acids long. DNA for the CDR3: TGTGCCTGGAGTGTCCTGAGCAATCAGCCCCAGCATTTT. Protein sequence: CAWSVLSNQPQHF.

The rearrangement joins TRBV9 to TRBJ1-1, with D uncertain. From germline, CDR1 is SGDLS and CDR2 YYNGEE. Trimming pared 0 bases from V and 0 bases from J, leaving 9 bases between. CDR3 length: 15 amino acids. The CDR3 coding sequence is TGTGCCAGCAGCGTAGGACCGGGTCTGAACACTGAAGCTTTCTTT. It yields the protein CASSVGPGLNTEAFF. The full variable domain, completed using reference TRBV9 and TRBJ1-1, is DSGVTQTPKHLITATGQRVTLRCSPRSGDLSVYWYQQSLDQGLQFLIQYYNGEERAKGNILERFSAQQFPDLHSELNLSSLELGDSALYFCASSVGPGLNTEAFFGQGTRLTVV.